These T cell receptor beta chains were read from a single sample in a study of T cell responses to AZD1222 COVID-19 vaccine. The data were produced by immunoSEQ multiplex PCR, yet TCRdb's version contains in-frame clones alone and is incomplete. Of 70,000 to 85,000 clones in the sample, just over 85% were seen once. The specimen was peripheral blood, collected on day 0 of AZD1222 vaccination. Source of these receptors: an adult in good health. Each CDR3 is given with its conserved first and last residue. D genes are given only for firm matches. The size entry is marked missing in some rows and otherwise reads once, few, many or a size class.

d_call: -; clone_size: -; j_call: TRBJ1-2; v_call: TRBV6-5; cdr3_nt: TGTGCCAGCAGGGGACGGGGGTGGTATGGCTACACCTTC; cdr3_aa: CASRGRGWYGYTF
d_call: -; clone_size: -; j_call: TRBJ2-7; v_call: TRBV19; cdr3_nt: TGTGCCAGTAGTATTCGGATGGCCTACGAGCAGTACTTC; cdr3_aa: CASSIRMAYEQYF
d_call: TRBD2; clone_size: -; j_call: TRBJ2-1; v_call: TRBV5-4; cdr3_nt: TGTGCCAGCAGCGAACTAGCGGGGGGCTCCTACAATGAGCAGTTCTTC; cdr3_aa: CASSELAGGSYNEQFF
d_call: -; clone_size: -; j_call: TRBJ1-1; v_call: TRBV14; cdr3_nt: TGTGCCAGCAGCCAAGGCCGGAACACTGAAGCTTTCTTT; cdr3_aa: CASSQGRNTEAFF
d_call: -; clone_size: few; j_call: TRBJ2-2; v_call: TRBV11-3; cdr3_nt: TGTGCCAGCAGCTTAGCTGCGAACACCGGGGAGCTGTTTTTT; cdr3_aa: CASSLAANTGELFF
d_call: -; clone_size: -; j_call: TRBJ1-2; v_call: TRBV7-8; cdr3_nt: TGTGCCAGCAGCCTGGACACTAACTATGGCTACACCTTC; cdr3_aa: CASSLDTNYGYTF
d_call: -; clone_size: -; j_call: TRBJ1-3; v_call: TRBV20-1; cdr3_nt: TGCAGTGCTAGTGGCAGGCCACCCTCTGGAAACACCATATATTTT; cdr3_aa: CSASGRPPSGNTIYF
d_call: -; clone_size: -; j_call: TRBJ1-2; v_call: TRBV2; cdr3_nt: TGTGCCAGCACGCCGGGCTATGGCTACACCTTC; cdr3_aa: CASTPGYGYTF
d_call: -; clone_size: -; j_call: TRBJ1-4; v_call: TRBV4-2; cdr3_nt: TGTGCCAGCAGCCAAGAAGGCAGTCGGGATGAAAAACTGTTTTTT; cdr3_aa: CASSQEGSRDEKLFF
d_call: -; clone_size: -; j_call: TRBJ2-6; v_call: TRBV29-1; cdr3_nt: TGCAGCGTTGAATGGCCAGGGCTGAGCGGGGCCAACGTCCTGACTTTC; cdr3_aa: CSVEWPGLSGANVLTF
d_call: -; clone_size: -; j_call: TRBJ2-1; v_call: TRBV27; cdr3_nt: TGTGCCAGCTCCCGAGGGCCTAGCTCCTACAATGAGCAGTTCTTC; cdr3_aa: CASSRGPSSYNEQFF
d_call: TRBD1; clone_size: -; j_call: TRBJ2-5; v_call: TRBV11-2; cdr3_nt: TGTGCCAGCAGCCTCGGGACAGGGGGCCGCGAGACCCAGTACTTC; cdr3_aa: CASSLGTGGRETQYF
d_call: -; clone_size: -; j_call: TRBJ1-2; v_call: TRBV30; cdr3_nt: TGTGCCTGGAGTACAGGGAATGGCTACACCTTC; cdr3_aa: CAWSTGNGYTF
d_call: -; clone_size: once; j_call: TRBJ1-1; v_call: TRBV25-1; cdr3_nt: TGTGCCAGCAGCGCGATCCTAGGGGGGGGAACTTTCTTT; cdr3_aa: CASSAILGGGTFF
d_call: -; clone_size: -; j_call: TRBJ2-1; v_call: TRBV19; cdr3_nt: TGTGCCAGTAGTATCTGGTTGGGCAATGAGCAGTTCTTC; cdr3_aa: CASSIWLGNEQFF
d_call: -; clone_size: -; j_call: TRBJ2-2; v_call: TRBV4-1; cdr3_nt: TGCGCCAGCAGCCTTCGGAAGGGTTTGCCCGGGGAGCTGTTTTTT; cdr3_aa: CASSLRKGLPGELFF
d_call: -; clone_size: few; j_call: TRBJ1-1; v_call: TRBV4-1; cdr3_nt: TGCGCCAGCAGCCAAGTATCGCCGGTGAACACTGAAGCTTTCTTT; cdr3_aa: CASSQVSPVNTEAFF
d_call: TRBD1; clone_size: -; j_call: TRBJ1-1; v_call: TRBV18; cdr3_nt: TGTGCCAGCTCACAGGGGACAGGGAACACTGAAGCTTTCTTT; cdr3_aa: CASSQGTGNTEAFF
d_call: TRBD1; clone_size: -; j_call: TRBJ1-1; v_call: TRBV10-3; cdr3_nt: TGTGCCATCATGGGACAGTCGGGAACTGAAGCTTTCTTT; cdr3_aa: CAIMGQSGTEAFF
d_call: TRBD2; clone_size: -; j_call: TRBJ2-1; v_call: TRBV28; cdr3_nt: TGTGCCAGCAGTGGCTTACTAGCGCCAGACTACAATGAGCAGTTCTTC; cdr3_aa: CASSGLLAPDYNEQFF
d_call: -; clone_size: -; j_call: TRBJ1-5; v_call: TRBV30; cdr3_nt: TGTGCCTGGACTTACGGTGGGGCGGGTCAGCCCCAGCATTTT; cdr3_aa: CAWTYGGAGQPQHF
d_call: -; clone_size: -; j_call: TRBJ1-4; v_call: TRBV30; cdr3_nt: TGTGCCTGGAGTGTAAACAGAATGAATGAAAAACTGTTTTTT; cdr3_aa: CAWSVNRMNEKLFF
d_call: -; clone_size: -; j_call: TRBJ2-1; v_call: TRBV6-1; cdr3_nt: TGTGCCAGCAGTGAGTTAGCGTACTCCTACAATGAGCAGTTCTTC; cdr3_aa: CASSELAYSYNEQFF
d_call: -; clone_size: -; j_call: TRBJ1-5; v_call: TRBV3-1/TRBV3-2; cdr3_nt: TGTGCCAGCAGCCAAGAATATAGCAATCAGCCCCAGCATTTT; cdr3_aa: CASSQEYSNQPQHF
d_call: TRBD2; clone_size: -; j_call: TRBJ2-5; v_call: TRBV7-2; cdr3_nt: TGTGCCAGCAGCCGCCACGGGACTAGCGGCCAAGAGACCCAGTACTTC; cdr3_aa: CASSRHGTSGQETQYF
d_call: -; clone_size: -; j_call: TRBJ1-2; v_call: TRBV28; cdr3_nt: TGTGCCCTAGGGAAGGGGCTCGGCTATGGCTACACCTTC; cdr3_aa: CALGKGLGYGYTF
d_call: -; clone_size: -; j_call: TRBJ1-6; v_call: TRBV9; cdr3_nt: TGTGCCAGCAGCGTAGACGGGCCCCATAATTCACCCCTCCACTTT; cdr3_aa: CASSVDGPHNSPLHF
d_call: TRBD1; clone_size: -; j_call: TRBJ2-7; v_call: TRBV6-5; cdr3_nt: TGTGCCAGCAGTACAGACAGGGTCCCCCCCTACGAGCAGTACTTC; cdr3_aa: CASSTDRVPPYEQYF
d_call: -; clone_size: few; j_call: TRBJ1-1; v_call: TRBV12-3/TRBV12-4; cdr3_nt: TGTGCCAGCAGTTTAGAGAGGCGGCGTCAAGCTTTCTTT; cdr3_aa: CASSLERRRQAFF
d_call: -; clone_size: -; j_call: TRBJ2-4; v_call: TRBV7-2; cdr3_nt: TGTGCCAGCAGCTTAGGAGGCAAAAACATTCAGTACTTC; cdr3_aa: CASSLGGKNIQYF
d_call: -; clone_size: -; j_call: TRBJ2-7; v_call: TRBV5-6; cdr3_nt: TGTGCCAGCAGCTTGAGTGGGGCCCAGTTGCGCGAGCAGTACTTC; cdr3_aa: CASSLSGAQLREQYF
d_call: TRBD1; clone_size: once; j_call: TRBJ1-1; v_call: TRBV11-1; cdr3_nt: TGTGCCAGCAGCCCGTGGACAGGGCGGACTGAAGCTTTCTTT; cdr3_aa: CASSPWTGRTEAFF
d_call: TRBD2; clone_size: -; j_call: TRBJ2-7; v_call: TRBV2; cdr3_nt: TGTGCCAGCCGGGGGGGGATTCCCTACGAGCAGTACTTC; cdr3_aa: CASRGGIPYEQYF
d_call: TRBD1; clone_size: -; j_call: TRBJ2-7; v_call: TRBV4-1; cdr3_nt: TGCGCCAGCAGCCCCATACGGGACAGGGCCTACGAGCAGTACTTC; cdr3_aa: CASSPIRDRAYEQYF
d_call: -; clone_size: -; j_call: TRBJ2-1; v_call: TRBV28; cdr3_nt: TGTGCCAGTCAGGACGGGAGCTCCTACAATGAGCAGTTCTTC; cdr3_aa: CASQDGSSYNEQFF
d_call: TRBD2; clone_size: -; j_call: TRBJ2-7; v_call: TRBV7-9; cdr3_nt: TGTGCCAGCAGCTATCCGACTAGCGGGACAGCCTACGAGCAGTACTTC; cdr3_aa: CASSYPTSGTAYEQYF
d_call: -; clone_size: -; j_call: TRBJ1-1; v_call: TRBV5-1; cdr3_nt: TGCGCCAGCAGCCCACAGGGCAACACTGAAGCTTTCTTT; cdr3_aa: CASSPQGNTEAFF
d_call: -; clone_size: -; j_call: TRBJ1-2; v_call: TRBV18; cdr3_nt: TGTGCCAGCTCACCATCGAATGAAGCCTACGGCTACACCTTC; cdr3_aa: CASSPSNEAYGYTF
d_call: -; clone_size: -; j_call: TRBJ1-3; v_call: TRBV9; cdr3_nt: TGTGCCAGCAGCGCCACCCTTCTCACGACCTCTGGAAACACCGTATATTTT; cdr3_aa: CASSATLLTTSGNTVYF
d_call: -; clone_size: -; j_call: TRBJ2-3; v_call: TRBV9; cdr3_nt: TGTGCCAGCAGCGTAGACGGGATAACAGATACGCAGTATTTT; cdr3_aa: CASSVDGITDTQYF
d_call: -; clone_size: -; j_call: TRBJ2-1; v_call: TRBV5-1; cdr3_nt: TGCGCCAGCAGCTTGGGCGAGCAGCTCTACAATGAGCAGTTCTTC; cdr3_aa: CASSLGEQLYNEQFF
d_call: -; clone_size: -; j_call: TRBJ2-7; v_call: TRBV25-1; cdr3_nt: TGTGCCAGCAGTGACGTGGGGCGGTCGTACGAGCAGTACTTC; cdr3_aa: CASSDVGRSYEQYF
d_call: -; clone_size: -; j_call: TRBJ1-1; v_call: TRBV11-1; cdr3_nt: TGTGCCAGCAGCTTGTGGAACACTGAAGCTTTCTTT; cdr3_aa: CASSLWNTEAFF
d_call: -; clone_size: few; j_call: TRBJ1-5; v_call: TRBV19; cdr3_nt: TGTGCCACTACGAATAGCAATCAGCCCCAGCATTTT; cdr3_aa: CATTNSNQPQHF
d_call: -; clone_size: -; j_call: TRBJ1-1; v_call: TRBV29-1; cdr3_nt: TGCAGCGTTGGGGGTCAGGGTTTGGGGCCTGAAGCTTTCTTT; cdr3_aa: CSVGGQGLGPEAFF
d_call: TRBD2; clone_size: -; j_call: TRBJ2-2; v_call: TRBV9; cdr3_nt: TGTGCCAGCAGCGTAGTTCCTCGCGGGGGGCGGGACTTCGGGGAGCTGTTTTTT; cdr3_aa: CASSVVPRGGRDFGELFF
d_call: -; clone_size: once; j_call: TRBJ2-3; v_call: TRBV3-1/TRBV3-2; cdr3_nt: TGTGCCAGCAGCCAAGATCTGGGGAGGCGCGCAGATACGCAGTATTTT; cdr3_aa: CASSQDLGRRADTQYF
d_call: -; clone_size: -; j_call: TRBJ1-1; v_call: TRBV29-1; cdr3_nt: TGCAGCGCGAGGACAGCGAACACTGAAGCTTTCTTT; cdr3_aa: CSARTANTEAFF
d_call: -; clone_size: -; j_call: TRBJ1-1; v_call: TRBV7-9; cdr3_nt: TGTGCCAGCAGCCCAACCATGAACACTGAAGCTTTCTTT; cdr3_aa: CASSPTMNTEAFF
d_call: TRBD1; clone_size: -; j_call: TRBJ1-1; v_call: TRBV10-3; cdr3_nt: TGTGCCATCAGTAGATCAGGGGGATTGAGCACTGAAGCTTTCTTT; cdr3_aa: CAISRSGGLSTEAFF
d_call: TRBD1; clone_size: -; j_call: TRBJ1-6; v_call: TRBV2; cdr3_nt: TGTGCCAGCAGTCGACTACAGGGGTTGAATTCACCCCTCCACTTT; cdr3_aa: CASSRLQGLNSPLHF
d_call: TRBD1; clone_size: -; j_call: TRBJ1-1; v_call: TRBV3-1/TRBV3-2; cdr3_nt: TGTGCCAGCAGCCAATGGGGACAGAGCTTATATGGTACTGAAGCTTTCTTT; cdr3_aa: CASSQWGQSLYGTEAFF
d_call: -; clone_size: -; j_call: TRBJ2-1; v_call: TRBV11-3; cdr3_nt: TGTGCCAGCAGCTTTTTCCAGGGAACTCCTGAGCAGTTCTTC; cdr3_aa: CASSFFQGTPEQFF